This T cell receptor beta chain was observed in a study of PD-1 blockade in classical Hodgkin lymphoma. The V and J ends lost 0 bases and 4 bases respectively, with 20 bases between them. Per the germline V gene, CDR1 is SGHRS and CDR2 is YFSETQ. This CDR3 is 18 amino acids long. Clones were read by immunoSEQ multiplex PCR, and TCRdb kept only the in-frame ones, dropping some. The sample has tens of thousands of clones, more than 75% seen once. All the patients suffered relapse after autologous stem cell transplantation, and brentuximab vedotin exposure differed. The genes are TRBV5-1 and TRBJ1-3, with a weak D call TRBD1 (5 bases). The clonotype originates from a human donor with classical Hodgkin lymphoma. The sample in question was peripheral blood mononuclear cells (PBMCs), obtained before the second cycle of nivolumab. This chain's CDR3 is CASSLGVDRRGPGNTIYF. The CDR3 nucleotides read TGCGCCAGCAGCTTGGGGGTGGACCGCCGGGGCCCCGGAAACACCATATATTTT.